These T cell receptor beta chains were read from a single sample in a study of T cell responses to AZD1222 COVID-19 vaccine. Only in-frame clones appear in the TCRdb table, and some are missing; sequencing was by immunoSEQ multiplex PCR. This table holds 90,000 to 100,000 clones, around 89% found once. The source was peripheral blood, collected on day 0 of AZD1222 vaccination. Every receptor here comes from an adult in good health. Each CDR3 is given with its conserved first and last residue. A D gene is named only where the DNA matches it firmly. Clone size, where shown, is once, few, many, or a class for clones that have expanded.

j_gene,d_gene,abundance,v_gene,CDR3nt,CDR3aa
TRBJ2-1,.,.,TRBV29-1,TGCAGCGTCGATGGAGGGGGGCCCGGGGCCTACAATGAGCAGTTCTTC,CSVDGGGPGAYNEQFF
TRBJ2-5,.,.,TRBV7-2,TGTGCCAGCAGCCCCCTCCGGGGCCCAGAGACCCAGTACTTC,CASSPLRGPETQYF
TRBJ1-5,.,.,TRBV7-2,TGTGCCAGCAGCTCCTTAGGGGGAGCGAATCAGCCCCAGCATTTT,CASSSLGGANQPQHF
TRBJ1-2,TRBD1,.,TRBV28,TGTGCCAGCAGGTCTACCCGGGACAGGGTTGGCTACACCTTC,CASRSTRDRVGYTF
TRBJ1-1,.,.,TRBV2,TGTGCCAGCAGTGACGAGGGGAGGGACACTGAAGCTTTCTTT,CASSDEGRDTEAFF
TRBJ2-3,.,.,TRBV24-1,TGTGCCACCAGTGGTCTAGTCACCCCAGATACGCAGTATTTT,CATSGLVTPDTQYF
TRBJ1-2,.,.,TRBV5-1,TGCGCCAGCAGCGCGCTGACGGGCCGACAGGAGGGGGGCTACACCTTC,CASSALTGRQEGGYTF
TRBJ1-2,TRBD1,.,TRBV28,TGTGCCAGCAGATCCGGGACAGGGTTGTATAATGGCTACACCTTC,CASRSGTGLYNGYTF
TRBJ2-1,TRBD2,.,TRBV9,TGTGCCAGCAGCGTAGTTGCGGGAGGGTTGGATGAGCAGTTCTTC,CASSVVAGGLDEQFF
TRBJ2-2,.,.,TRBV7-2,TGTGCCAGCAGCTTAGGGCTAGCGTCGAACACCGGGGAGCTGTTTTTT,CASSLGLASNTGELFF
TRBJ2-1,.,.,TRBV7-2,TGTGCCAGCAGCTTGGAGGGGACAAGCTCCTACAATGAGCAGTTCTTC,CASSLEGTSSYNEQFF
TRBJ2-1,.,.,TRBV11-2,TGTGCCAGCAGCTTAAGGCTCGCGGGGATCAACAATGAGCAGTTCTTC,CASSLRLAGINNEQFF
TRBJ2-1,TRBD2,.,TRBV9,TGTGCCAGCAGCTCGCCAAACCGCGGGACTAGCGGAGCCTACAATGAGCAGTTCTTC,CASSSPNRGTSGAYNEQFF
TRBJ2-1,.,.,TRBV2,TGTGCCAGCAAGTCGGGGCCCCTTGTCTATGAGCAGTTCTTC,CASKSGPLVYEQFF
TRBJ1-2,.,.,TRBV5-1,TGCGCCAGCAGCACCAACAGGGCCGGCTACACCTTC,CASSTNRAGYTF
TRBJ1-1,.,.,TRBV6-5,TGTGCCAGCAGTTATTACCCCGGGGGGAGGACTGAAGCTTTCTTT,CASSYYPGGRTEAFF
TRBJ2-3,.,.,TRBV24-1,TGTGCCACCAGTGATCCCGTCGCGTGGGGAGATACGCAGTATTTT,CATSDPVAWGDTQYF
TRBJ2-3,TRBD1,.,TRBV10-3,TGTGCCAGTTGGGGGGGACAGGGAACAGATACGCAGTATTTT,CASWGGQGTDTQYF
TRBJ2-1,.,.,TRBV4-2,TGTGCCAGCAGCCAAGAATGGAAAGGGGCAACTGAGCAGTTCTTC,CASSQEWKGATEQFF
TRBJ2-3,.,.,TRBV30,TGTGCCTGGTCGGGGGGCGCAGATACGCAGTATTTT,CAWSGGADTQYF
TRBJ1-1,.,once,TRBV27,TGTGCCAGCAGTTGGGGCAGCCAACTTATGAACACTGAAGCTTTCTTT,CASSWGSQLMNTEAFF
TRBJ2-1,TRBD2,.,TRBV7-3,TGTGCCAGCAGCTTGGTACTAGCGGGAGCCAATGAGCAGTTCTTC,CASSLVLAGANEQFF
TRBJ2-7,TRBD2,.,TRBV7-8,TGTGCCAGCAGCTTAGCCTCTAGCGGGATCCCCTACGAGCAGTACTTC,CASSLASSGIPYEQYF
TRBJ2-5,.,.,TRBV9,TGTGCCAGCAGCGTATCCGGGGGTACCCAGTACTTC,CASSVSGGTQYF
TRBJ2-1,TRBD2,.,TRBV7-3,TGTGCCAGCAGCCCCGGGACTAGCGGGGTGGATGAGCAGTTCTTC,CASSPGTSGVDEQFF
TRBJ2-7,.,few,TRBV7-8,TGTGCCAGCAGCTTAGGGAGGTGGGGGACCGCCTATTCCTACGAGCAGTACTTC,CASSLGRWGTAYSYEQYF
TRBJ2-3,.,once,TRBV7-6,TGTGCCAGCAGCTTAGCTAGCACAGATACGCAGTATTTT,CASSLASTDTQYF
TRBJ2-2,.,.,TRBV27,TGTGCCAGCAGTCAGACTAGTTATACCGGGGAGCTGTTTTTT,CASSQTSYTGELFF
TRBJ2-7,TRBD2,.,TRBV28,TGTGCCAGCAGTTTCGCTAGCGGGGGTTACGAGCAGTACTTC,CASSFASGGYEQYF
TRBJ1-6,TRBD1,.,TRBV28,TGTGCCAGCATCCCGGGACAGGTGGACAATTCACCCCTCCACTTT,CASIPGQVDNSPLHF
TRBJ2-1,.,.,TRBV15,TGTGCCACCAGCAGAGATAAATTCGGGGGCCTCTACAATGAGCAGTTCTTC,CATSRDKFGGLYNEQFF
TRBJ1-2,.,once,TRBV7-8,TGTGCCAGCAGCTCTCAGGCGCACCACTATGGCTACACCTTC,CASSSQAHHYGYTF
TRBJ2-3,TRBD2,.,TRBV5-1,TGCGCCAGCAGCTTGGTTCCTAGCGGGGGAGGCACAGATACGCAGTATTTT,CASSLVPSGGGTDTQYF
TRBJ2-7,TRBD1,.,TRBV6-1,TGTGCCAGCAGTGAATTTTCCTCCGGGACAGCCTCTTCCTACGAGCAGTACTTC,CASSEFSSGTASSYEQYF
TRBJ1-6,.,.,TRBV27,TGTGCCAGCAGTTTAAGGGGCTCCTATAATTCACCCCTCCACTTT,CASSLRGSYNSPLHF
TRBJ2-7,.,.,TRBV19,TGTGCCAGTTCCGATAGACGCGAGCAGTACTTC,CASSDRREQYF